This TCR beta chain was found in a study of shared clonotypes between healthy human individuals. This clone came up once. The repertoire was sequenced with immunoSEQ multiplex PCR; TCRdb's copy has only in-frame clones and lacks some. The sample holds more than 550,000 clones, approximately 77% seen once. Germline V gives CDR1 MNHEY, CDR2 SMNVEV (reference sequence). The CDR3 loop spans 18 amino acids. V trimming: 5 bases; J trimming: 3 bases; junction bases outside the gene matches: 15. The clonotype originates from a woman under 40 in good health. V is TRBV27 and J is TRBJ2-7, with TRBD1 identical over 11 bases. The sequenced sample consisted of memory CD4+ T cells sorted from blood. Subset described: CD45RA-negative fraction. The CDR3 region has the DNA TGTGCCAGCAGTCCGAGGGTGGACAGGGGGCGCGGTGGCTACGAGCAGTACTTC. Translation gives CASSPRVDRGRGGYEQYF.